Given below is one T cell receptor beta chain in context. Unique molecular identifiers tagged the TCRbeta library. MiXCR, applied by TCRdb to the PCR reads, yields one record per CDR3 protein. The data show about 270,000 distinct CDR3 sequences, 9.9% seen once. The CDR3 contains 13 residues. J was trimmed by 10 bases and V by 3 bases; bases with no gene match: 8. This record belongs to a study of T-cell reconstitution after alpha-beta-depleted transplantation in children. J is TRBJ1-1 and V is TRBV12-3 or TRBV12-4; TRBD1 agrees at 7 bases. The specimen comprised PBMCs from the stem cell graft donor, sampled from the stem cell graft. The clonotype was recovered from a human donor who donated a stem cell graft to a child with SCID. The CDR3 DNA is TGTGCCAGCAGTTTCAGACAGGGAGGGTCAGCTTTCTTT. Translated, it gives CASSFRQGGSAFF.